This T cell receptor (beta chain) came from a study of T cells in Graves' hyperthyroidism and ophthalmopathy. Study-wide context: The authors collected peripheral blood at initial diagnosis, before any treatment. Study outcomes and limitations: Blood also held most thyroid clonotypes expanded beyond 0.001. Using 13 V-J features, a model discriminated ophthalmopathy from stable hyperthyroidism.

The CDR3 has 15 residues. The germline V and J ends were trimmed by 2 bases and 3 bases, with 14 bases remaining between them. Germline loops: CDR1 LGHDT, CDR2 YNNKEL (reference sequence). This clonotype was detected many times. The antigen is undetermined. These patients, aged 18 to 65, had recently diagnosed hyperthyroidism lasting under 2 months. Amplification targeted TCR beta CDR3 regions from RNA transcripts. First-round RT-PCR targeting the TCR CDR3 was performed with the HTBI primer set. TCRdb independently ran MiXCR on the multiplex PCR reads; one entry per CDR3 protein. The sample carries approximately 420,000 distinct CDR3 sequences, approximately 15% recorded once.

This sequence originates from a woman under 30 with Graves' hyperthyroidism. Specimen: blood. The V gene is TRBV3-1, the J gene TRBJ2-7, with a tentative D call TRBD1 (6 bases). Here the CDR3 reads CASSQHRDTSYEQYF. CDR3 nucleotides: TGTGCCAGCAGCCAACACCGGGACACCAGCTACGAGCAGTACTTC.